This TCR beta chain was retrieved from a study of regulatory T cells in long-lasting Graves disease (dated by TCRdb to the early 2020s). Notes on the research overall: To count as having persistent Graves' disease, a patient had to have received antithyroid drug treatment for over 5 years with TSH receptor autoantibodies remaining persistently positive. In the clinical cohort, patients with persistent Graves' disease had used antithyroid drugs for an average of about 9.3 years. TCR sequencing covered some 13 persistent and 20 newly diagnosed Graves' disease patients, 33 samples in total. Persistent Graves' disease patients were compared with newly diagnosed Graves' disease patients by peripheral blood TCR sequencing and RNA sequencing. The study was conducted in China and was registered as a clinical trial. On the study overall, not on this receptor specifically: Compared with newly diagnosed patients, patients with persistent Graves' disease had lower TCR Shannon entropy and fewer highly expanded clones, which suggests clonal expansion. Sequencing and analysis were restricted to the TCR beta chain. Patients with persistent disease shared more public clonotypes (around 2,700) than newly diagnosed patients did (966). As a limitation, the authors acknowledged that the small sample size may reduce accuracy. Because the primary lesion, thyroid tissue, could not be accessed, the study looked at peripheral blood alone.

Libraries came from multiplex PCR. Data came from an Illumina HiSeq 4000. TCR beta libraries were built with iRepertoire HTBI primers and Arm-PCR amplification of CDR3 regions. Gel purification was performed on PCR products prior to sequencing. Per the authors' processing: A total of roughly 58 TRBV and 14 TRBJ segments were identified across samples and were used for gene usage analysis of CDR3 amino acid clonotypes. Filtered high-quality paired reads were merged into contigs using COPE and FqMerger. BLAST was used to align contigs to IMGT TRBV, TRBD and TRBJ reference genes, and CDR3 was defined according to IMGT. Clonotypes above 0.1% frequency were classified as highly expanded clones. Shannon entropy served as the measure of repertoire diversity, while the Gini coefficient captured V-J evenness. Clonotypes shared by more than one individual were considered public. TCRdb passed the public sequencing reads through fastp at Q25 and MiXCR, retaining productive beta sequences. Each entry merges the rows of one CDR3 protein and shows their most common DNA and genes. These V and J calls rely on TCRdb rather than the paper's analysis. For this sample the table gives about 470,000 distinct CDR3 sequences, of which roughly 21% were detected only once. Roughly 7% of the sample belongs to the ten largest clones.

This specimen's time point label, interpreted: persistent/refractory GD, antithyroid drugs over 5 years with positive TRAb. For both TCR sequencing and RNA sequencing, RNA was extracted from PBMCs in TRIzol. Graves' disease was diagnosed according to American Thyroid Association guidelines. The patients came from an endocrinology department in Xi'an, China. From each patient, approximately 10 milliliters of peripheral blood was collected into an EDTA anticoagulant tube. PBMCs were isolated by Ficoll Paque Plus density gradient separation without further T cell sorting. RNA quality was checked with an Agilent 2100 Bioanalyzer and agarose gel, and concentration with a NanoDrop 2000. There are many counts of this clonotype. The antigen it recognizes is unknown. No much larger clone exists at a distance of one base, and base qualities are not known. Source: peripheral blood mononuclear cells (PBMCs), taken when the disease was refractory, from a patient treated with antithyroid drugs. This clonotype was obtained from a female donor with Graves disease.

The DNA reads as follows: TGCACTCTCCTGGGCCCAACCTTCGAGACCCAGTACTTC. The encoded protein is CTLLGPTFETQYF. This chain joins TRBV20-1 to TRBJ2-5; the D gene cannot be resolved reliably. CDR1 and CDR2 were assigned from the germline V gene (reference sequence) as DFQATT and SNEGSKA. The CDR3 runs 13 amino acids, cysteine and phenylalanine included. Only the CDR3 part of the read is kept: 39 bases, read in frame from the first base.